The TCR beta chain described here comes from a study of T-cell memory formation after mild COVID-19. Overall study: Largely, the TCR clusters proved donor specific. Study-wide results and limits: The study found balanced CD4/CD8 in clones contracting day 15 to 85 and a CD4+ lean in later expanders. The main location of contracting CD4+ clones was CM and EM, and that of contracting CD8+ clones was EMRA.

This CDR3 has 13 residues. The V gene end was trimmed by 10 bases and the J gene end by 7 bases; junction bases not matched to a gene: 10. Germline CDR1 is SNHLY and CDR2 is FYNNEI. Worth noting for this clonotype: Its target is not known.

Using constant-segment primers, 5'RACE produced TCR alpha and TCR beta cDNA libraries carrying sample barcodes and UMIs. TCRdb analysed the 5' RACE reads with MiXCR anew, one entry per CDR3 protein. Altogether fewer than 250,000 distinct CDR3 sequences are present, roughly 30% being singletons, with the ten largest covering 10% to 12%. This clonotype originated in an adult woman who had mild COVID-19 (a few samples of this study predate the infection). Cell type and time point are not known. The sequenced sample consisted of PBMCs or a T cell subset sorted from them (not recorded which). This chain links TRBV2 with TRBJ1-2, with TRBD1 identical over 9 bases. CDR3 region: CATVGDREAGYTF. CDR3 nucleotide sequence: TGTGCCACCGTGGGGGACAGGGAGGCTGGCTACACCTTC.